This T cell receptor (beta chain) was found in a study of shared clonotypes between healthy human individuals. TCRdb's table, derived via immunoSEQ multiplex PCR, lists solely in-frame clones and lacks some. The sample includes a few million clones, roughly 93% seen only once; the top ten take 0.39%. There are 13 residues in the CDR3. Germline CDR1 reads SNHLY; CDR2 reads FYNNEI. With 6 bases removed from V and 8 bases from J, the gap between germline ends came to 17 bases. The rearrangement links TRBV2 to TRBJ2-7; D is possibly TRBD2 (6 bases). The receptor was derived from a man between 18 and 29 years old in good health. Some clones in this sample may be carry-over from other donors' samples. Sequencing used naive CD4+ T cells from PBMCs. Subset here: CD45RA+ positively selected. The CDR3 coding sequence is TGTGCCAGCAGCGAAAGGTCCGCGGGACAGCAGTACTTC. This sequence encodes CASSERSAGQQYF.